What follows are 19 T cell receptor beta chains derived from one specimen sequenced in a study of post-analysis software for immune sequencing data. These receptors' targets are unknown. Libraries were made from TCR beta cDNA, and they carried unique molecular identifiers. MiXCR, run by TCRdb on the PCR reads, gives a single entry per CDR3 protein. The data show about 540,000 distinct CDR3 sequences, around 31% seen once. Points from the study as a whole: With TRBV5-6, TRBV5-1 and TRBV20-1 included, about five TRBV segments were more frequent in patients than in controls.

Sample: blood. The receptors here all came from a girl under 18 with multiple sclerosis.

The V gene is TRBV29-1, the J gene TRBJ1-2, with no clear D. This CDR3 has 11 amino acids. Per the germline V gene, CDR1 is SQVTM and CDR2 is ANQGSEA. V was cut by 5 bases and J by 4 bases, with 8 bases left in between. CDR3 coding DNA: TGCAGCGTTTCTACAGTCTATGGCTACACCTTC. It yields the protein CSVSTVYGYTF.

This clonotype was counted only a few times. The chain has TRBV5-1 and TRBJ1-6; D might be TRBD1 (6 bases). CDR1 SGHRS and CDR2 YFSETQ come from the germline V gene. This CDR3 is 15 amino acids long. Trimming cost V 4 bases and J 9 bases, with 17 bases left between them. CDR3 DNA sequence: TGCGCCAGCAGCCCGAGCGTGGACAGTGGTTCACCCCTCCACTTT. Protein sequence: CASSPSVDSGSPLHF.

The V gene is TRBV4-2, the J gene TRBJ1-5; D is perhaps TRBD1 (6 bases). The CDR3 sequence is 15 residues long. V lost 0 bases, J lost 5 bases, and 11 bases lay in between. Germline V gene data show CDR1 as LGHNA and CDR2 as YNFKEQ. DNA of the CDR3: TGTGCCAGCAGCCAAGAAAACAGGGCAGATCAGCCCCAGCATTTT. It translates to CASSQENRADQPQHF.

The rearrangement links TRBV9 to TRBJ1-2; D may be TRBD1 (6 bases). This CDR3 has 15 amino acids. V lost 0 bases, J lost 8 bases, and 17 bases lay in between. CDR1 SGDLS and CDR2 YYNGEE come from the germline V gene. In DNA form, the CDR3 reads TGTGCCAGCAGCGTAGACAGGGCCTCAGGAGGAGGCTACACCTTC. Translated, it gives CASSVDRASGGGYTF. Drawing the rest from reference TRBV9 and TRBJ1-2, the complete variable domain is DSGVTQTPKHLITATGQRVTLRCSPRSGDLSVYWYQQSLDQGLQFLIQYYNGEERAKGNILERFSAQQFPDLHSELNLSSLELGDSALYFCASSVDRASGGGYTFGSGTRLTVV.

This clonotype appeared many times. The CDR3, as DNA: TGCAGTGCTAGCGGGGGGAGCCAAGAGACCCAGTACTTC. Protein sequence: CSASGGSQETQYF. The chain couples TRBV20-1 to TRBJ2-5; the match to TRBD2 covers 7 bases. Germline V gene data show CDR1 as DFQATT and CDR2 as SNEGSKA (reference sequence). This CDR3 comprises 13 residues. V was clipped by 3 bases and J by 1 base; unmatched bases: 2.

This clonotype was counted a few times. The J gene is TRBJ2-7, the V gene TRBV6-1; TRBD1 matches 11 bases. The trim removed 5 bases at V and 2 bases at J, leaving 2 bases unmatched. There are 14 residues in the CDR3. Per germline, CDR1 MNHNS and CDR2 SASEGT. The CDR3 DNA reads TGTGCCAGCAGTTGGGACAGGGGGACCTACGAGCAGTACTTC. Protein sequence: CASSWDRGTYEQYF.

This clonotype was found a few times. Written as DNA, the CDR3 is TGTGCCAGCAGTTACTCTTCGGGGTCTGAAGCTTTCTTT. Its protein product is CASSYSSGSEAFF. This chain joins TRBV6-6 and TRBJ1-1; no clear D gene. The CDR3 runs to 13 residues. The germline gives CDR1 MNHNY, CDR2 SVGAGI (reference sequence). Trimming pared 0 bases from V and 6 bases from J, leaving 8 bases between.

The V and J genes are TRBV18 and TRBJ2-7, with D hard to call. CDR3 length: 15 amino acids. CDR1 and CDR2 from the germline V gene are KGHSH and LQKENI. Deletions cut 1 base from V and 0 bases from J, with 10 bases between. The CDR3 loop reads CASSPLTAYSYEQYF. The CDR3 region has the DNA TGTGCCAGCTCACCACTAACTGCATACTCCTACGAGCAGTACTTC. The whole variable domain, remainder taken from reference TRBV18 and TRBJ2-7, is NAGVMQNPRHLVRRRGQEARLRCSPMKGHSHVYWYRQLPEEGLKFMVYLQKENIIDESGMPKERFSAEFPKEGPSILRIQQVVRGDSAAYFCASSPLTAYSYEQYFGPGTRLTVT.

J is TRBJ2-1 and V is TRBV27; maybe TRBD2 (6 bases). CDR3 length equals 15 residues. Germline-derived CDR1 and CDR2 are MNHEY and SMNVEV (reference sequence). Trimming cost V 5 bases and J 6 bases, with 17 bases left between them. CDR3: CASSPRTGGFNEQFF. The CDR3 nucleotides are TGTGCCAGCAGTCCACGGACTGGAGGGTTCAATGAGCAGTTCTTC.

As regards this clonotype: At one end, the junction sequence differs from germline, possibly due to a read error. The chain recombines TRBV4-1 with TRBJ2-5; no firm D call. The CDR3 is made up of 12 amino acids. Germline CDR1 and CDR2: MGHRA and YSYEKL. CDR3 protein: CTSSQEAMTQYF. The CDR3 DNA reads TGCACCAGCAGCCAAGAGGCAATGACCCAGTACTTC.

In this sample, this clonotype turned up many times. The chain joins TRBV10-1 to TRBJ2-1; TRBD2 matches 9 bases. CDR1 is WNHNN, CDR2 SYGVQD, per germline (reference sequence). V was clipped by 0 bases and J by 8 bases; unmatched bases: 5. The CDR3 length is 15 residues. The CDR3 is CASSESAGGPYEQFF. CDR3 in DNA: TGCGCCAGCAGTGAGTCTGCGGGGGGGCCGTATGAGCAGTTCTTC.

This chain connects TRBV20-1 to TRBJ2-7; 8 positions agree with TRBD1. CDR3 length: 16 amino acids. Germline trimming cut 4 bases from V and 2 bases from J; bases unmatched to any gene: 13. Germline V gives CDR1 DFQATT, CDR2 SNEGSKA (reference sequence). The CDR3 here is CSATLKDRALTYEQYF. As DNA, the CDR3 is TGCAGTGCTACCCTAAAGGACAGGGCTTTAACCTACGAGCAGTACTTC.

This clonotype has more than one count but fewer than ten. This chain links TRBV6-5 with TRBJ1-4; D is unclear. The V gene lost 0 bases and the J gene lost 8 bases, with 10 bases spanning the gap. The CDR3 consists of 14 residues. CDR1 and CDR2 from the germline V gene are MNHEY and SVGAGI. The chain's CDR3 is CASSYSRAGEKLFF. The CDR3, as DNA: TGTGCCAGCAGTTACTCGAGAGCTGGGGAAAAACTGTTTTTT.

The sample holds a few counts of this clonotype. V and J are TRBV6-1 and TRBJ2-7; D is unclear. Trimming took off 6 bases at V and 2 bases at J, with 14 bases between the two ends. The CDR3 sequence is 14 residues long. CDR1 is MNHNS, CDR2 SASEGT, per germline. CDR3 in amino acids: CASRQRTVTYEQYF. The CDR3 DNA reads TGTGCCAGCAGACAAAGGACCGTTACCTACGAGCAGTACTTC.

This chain uses TRBV7-2 with TRBJ1-1, with D unresolved. The CDR3 is 13 amino acids. CDR1 and CDR2 from the germline V gene are SGHTA and FQGNSA. The V and J ends lost 4 bases and 7 bases respectively, with 13 bases between them. CDR3 sequence reads: CASSSPTVFEAFF. The CDR3 DNA is TGTGCCAGCAGCTCGCCGACGGTCTTTGAAGCTTTCTTT. The full variable domain, rest sourced from reference TRBV7-2 and TRBJ1-1, is GAGVSQSPSNKVTEKGKDVELRCDPISGHTALYWYRQSLGQGLEFLIYFQGNSAPDKSGLPSDRFSAERTGGSVSTLTIQRTQQEDSAVYLCASSSPTVFEAFFGQGTRLTVV.

A few counts support this clonotype. The chain carries TRBV10-3 and TRBJ1-4, with D perhaps TRBD1 (5 bases). Between the trimmed V and J ends, which lost 2 bases and 7 bases, there was a span of 11 bases. The CDR3 extends over 14 amino acids. Germline assignment: CDR1 ENHRY and CDR2 SYGVKD. The CDR3: CAISEAGPGEKLFF. The CDR3 region has the DNA TGTGCCATCAGTGAGGCGGGACCTGGTGAAAAACTGTTTTTT.

The CDR3 DNA reads as TGTGCCAGCAGCCTTAGAGGGACCAAGTACGAGCAGTACTTC. It specifies CASSLRGTKYEQYF. The gene calls are TRBV6-5 and TRBJ2-7; perhaps D is TRBD1 or TRBD2 (5 bases each). Germline V gene lookup returns CDR1 MNHEY and CDR2 SVGAGI. V lost 6 bases to trimming and J lost 4 bases, with 16 bases between them. The CDR3 sequence is 14 residues long.

This clonotype was detected a few times. The rearrangement joins TRBV20-1 to TRBJ2-7, with 10 bases aligning to TRBD2. The trim removed 4 bases at V and 0 bases at J, leaving 9 bases unmatched. The germline gives CDR1 DFQATT, CDR2 SNEGSKA (reference sequence). The CDR3 is made up of 16 amino acids. CDR3 protein: CSANNIAGGSSYEQYF. In DNA, the CDR3 is TGCAGTGCTAACAACATAGCGGGGGGTAGCTCCTACGAGCAGTACTTC.

This clonotype was seen a few times. CDR3 sequence (DNA): TGTGCCAGCAGCTTTGGGCTAGAGACCCAGTACTTC. The encoded protein is CASSFGLETQYF. The chain has TRBV7-9 and TRBJ2-5; D call uncertain. The V gene lost 3 bases and the J gene lost 4 bases, with 6 bases spanning the gap. This CDR3 has 12 amino acids. Germline loops: CDR1 SEHNR, CDR2 FQNEAQ (reference sequence).